This TCR beta chain was documented in a study of blood T cell repertoires in COVID-19. Study details: The cDNA or gDNA used as material had been derived from T cells, B-cell-depleted T cells, or PBMCs.

Method: immunoSEQ multiplex PCR; TCRdb's copy keeps in-frame clones and lacks some. Among about 97,000 clones listed, around 87% were seen once. Germline loops: CDR1 SEHNR, CDR2 FQNEAQ (reference sequence). There are 15 residues in the CDR3. Trimming removed 5 bases at V and 7 bases at J, with 17 bases between. This sequence joins TRBV7-9 and TRBJ1-4; unclear D gene. The specimen was peripheral blood. The clonotype originates from a human donor in a cohort sampled during active COVID-19. The DNA for the CDR3 is TGTGCCAGCAGCCCGAGTCTTCGCTCTTCTGAAAAACTGTTTTTT. Its translation is CASSPSLRSSEKLFF.